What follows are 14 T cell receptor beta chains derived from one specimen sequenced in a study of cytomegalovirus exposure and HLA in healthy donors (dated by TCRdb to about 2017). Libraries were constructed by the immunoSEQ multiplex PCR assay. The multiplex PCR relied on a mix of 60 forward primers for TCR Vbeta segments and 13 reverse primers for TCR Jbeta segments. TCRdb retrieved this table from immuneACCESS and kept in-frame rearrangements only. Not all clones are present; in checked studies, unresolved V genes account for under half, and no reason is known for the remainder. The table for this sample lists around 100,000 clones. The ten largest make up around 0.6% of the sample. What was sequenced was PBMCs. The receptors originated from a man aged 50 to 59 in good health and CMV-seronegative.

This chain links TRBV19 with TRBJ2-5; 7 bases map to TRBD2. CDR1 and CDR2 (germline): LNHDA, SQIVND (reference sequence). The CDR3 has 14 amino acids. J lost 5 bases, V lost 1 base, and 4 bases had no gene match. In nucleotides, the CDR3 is TGTGCCAGTAGTATAGGTCTAGCGGTTGAGACCCAGTACTTC. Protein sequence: CASSIGLAVETQYF.

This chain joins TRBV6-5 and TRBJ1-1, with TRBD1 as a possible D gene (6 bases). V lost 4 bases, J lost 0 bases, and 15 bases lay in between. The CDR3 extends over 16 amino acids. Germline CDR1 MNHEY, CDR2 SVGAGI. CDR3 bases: TGTGCCAGCAGTTCCAAGGGGGGGTTCATGAACACTGAAGCTTTCTTT. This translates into CASSSKGGFMNTEAFF.

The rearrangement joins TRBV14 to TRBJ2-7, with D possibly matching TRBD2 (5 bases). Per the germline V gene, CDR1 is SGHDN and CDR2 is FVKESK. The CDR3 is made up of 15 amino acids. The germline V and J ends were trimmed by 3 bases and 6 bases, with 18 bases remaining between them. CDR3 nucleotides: TGTGCCAGCAGCCATCGGACTCACGGACCAGGCGAGCAGTACTTC. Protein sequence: CASSHRTHGPGEQYF.

CDR3 residues: CASSSQQGNEQFF. The CDR3 DNA follows: TGTGCCAGTAGTAGTCAACAGGGAAATGAGCAGTTCTTC. The genes are TRBV19 and TRBJ2-1, with D possibly TRBD1 on 6 matching bases. Germline V gene lookup returns CDR1 LNHDA and CDR2 SQIVND (reference sequence). The V end was cut by 4 bases, the J end by 7 bases, with 11 bases between. This CDR3 is built from 13 residues.

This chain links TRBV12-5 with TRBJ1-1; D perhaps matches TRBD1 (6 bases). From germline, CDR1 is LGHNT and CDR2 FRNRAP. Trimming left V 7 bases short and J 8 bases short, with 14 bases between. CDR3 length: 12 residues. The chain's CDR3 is CASDLLGTEAFF. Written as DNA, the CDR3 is TGTGCTAGTGACCTCCTAGGGACAGAAGCTTTCTTT.

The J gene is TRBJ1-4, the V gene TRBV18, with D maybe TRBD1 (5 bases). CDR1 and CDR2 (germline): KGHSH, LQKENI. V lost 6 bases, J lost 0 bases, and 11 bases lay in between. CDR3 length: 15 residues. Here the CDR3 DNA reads TGTGCCAGCTCTCAGACAGCTTCAACTAATGAAAAACTGTTTTTT. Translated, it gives CASSQTASTNEKLFF.

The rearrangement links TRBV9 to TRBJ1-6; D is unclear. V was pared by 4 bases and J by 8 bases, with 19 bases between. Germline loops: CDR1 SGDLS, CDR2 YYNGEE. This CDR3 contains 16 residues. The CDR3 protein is CASSPGWGAGDSPLHF. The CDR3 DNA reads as TGTGCCAGCAGCCCCGGGTGGGGTGCCGGGGATTCACCCCTCCACTTT.

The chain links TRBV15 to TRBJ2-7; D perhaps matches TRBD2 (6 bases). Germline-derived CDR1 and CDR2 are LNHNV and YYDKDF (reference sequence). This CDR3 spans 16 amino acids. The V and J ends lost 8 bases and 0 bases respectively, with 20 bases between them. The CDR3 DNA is TGTGCCACCGGCAAGTGGGGGGAACGGAGCTCCTACGAGCAGTACTTC. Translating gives CATGKWGERSSYEQYF.

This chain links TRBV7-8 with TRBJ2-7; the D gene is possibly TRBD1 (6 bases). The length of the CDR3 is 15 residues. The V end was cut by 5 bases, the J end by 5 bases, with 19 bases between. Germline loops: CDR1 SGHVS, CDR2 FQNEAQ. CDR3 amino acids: CASSKNVQGIDEQYF. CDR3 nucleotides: TGTGCCAGCAGCAAAAACGTCCAGGGGATCGACGAGCAGTACTTC.

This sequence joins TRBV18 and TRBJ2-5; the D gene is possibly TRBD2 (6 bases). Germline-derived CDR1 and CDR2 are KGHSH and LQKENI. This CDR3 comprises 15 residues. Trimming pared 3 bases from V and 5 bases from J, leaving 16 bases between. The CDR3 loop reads CASSPAGPMGETQYF. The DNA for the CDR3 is TGTGCCAGCTCACCCGCGGGACCTATGGGGGAGACCCAGTACTTC.

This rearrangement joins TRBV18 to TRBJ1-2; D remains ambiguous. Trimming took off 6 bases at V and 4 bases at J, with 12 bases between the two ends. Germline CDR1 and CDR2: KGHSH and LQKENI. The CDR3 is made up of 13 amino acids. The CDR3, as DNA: TGTGCCAGCTCTCCCGGGGAGGTCTATGGCTACACCTTC. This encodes CASSPGEVYGYTF.

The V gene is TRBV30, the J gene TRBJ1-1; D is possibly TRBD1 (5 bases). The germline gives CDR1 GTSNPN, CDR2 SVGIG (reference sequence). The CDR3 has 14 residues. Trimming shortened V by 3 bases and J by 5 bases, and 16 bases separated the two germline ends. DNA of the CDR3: TGTGCCTGGAGCCCCGGGGGGTATGGGACTGAAGCTTTCTTT. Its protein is CAWSPGGYGTEAFF. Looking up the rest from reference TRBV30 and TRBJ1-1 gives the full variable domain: SQTIHQWPATLVQPVGSPLSLECTVEGTSNPNLYWYRQAAGRGLQLLFYSVGIGQISSEVPQNLSASRPQDRQFILSSKKLLLSDSGFYLCAWSPGGYGTEAFFGQGTRLTVV.

As DNA, the CDR3 is TGTGCCAGCAGCCGGAGATGGGACCAAGAGACCCAGTACTTC. This translates into CASSRRWDQETQYF. This rearrangement joins TRBV9 to TRBJ2-5; the D is unclear. CDR1 is SGDLS and CDR2 is YYNGEE in the germline V gene. This CDR3 is built from 14 residues. V lost 4 bases, J lost 0 bases, and 10 bases lay in between.

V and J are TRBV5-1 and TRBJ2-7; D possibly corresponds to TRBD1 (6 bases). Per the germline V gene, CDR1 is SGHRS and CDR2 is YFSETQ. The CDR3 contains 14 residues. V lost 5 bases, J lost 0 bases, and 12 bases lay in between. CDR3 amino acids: CASRAGTFSYEQYF. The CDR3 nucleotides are TGCGCCAGCAGGGCCGGGACATTCTCCTACGAGCAGTACTTC.